This entry lists 24 T cell receptor beta chains sequenced from one sample in a study of blood T cell repertoires in COVID-19. Only in-frame clones appear in the TCRdb table, and some are missing; sequencing was by immunoSEQ multiplex PCR. This sample has more than 150,000 clones, with 80% to 85% found just once. Sequencing used peripheral blood. The source is a woman aged 60-75 years with acute or convalescent COVID-19.

Only one count was recorded for this clone. The chain has TRBV7-9 and TRBJ1-1; D is unresolved. Trimming removed 5 bases from V and 1 base from J, with 8 bases in between. Germline CDR1 SEHNR, CDR2 FQNEAQ (reference sequence). The CDR3 extends over 13 amino acids. CDR3 sequence: CASSPQENTEAFF. In nucleotides, the CDR3 is TGTGCCAGCAGCCCACAAGAGAACACTGAAGCTTTCTTT.

The sample holds a few counts of this clone. The J gene is TRBJ1-4, the V gene TRBV24-1, with TRBD1 matching over 12 bases. This CDR3 comprises 16 residues. Germline V CDR1 and CDR2: KGHDR, SFDVKD. Losses at the gene ends were 7 bases for V and 7 bases for J; bases not matched to a gene: 9. In DNA form, the CDR3 reads TGTGCCACCAGCTACCGGGACAGGGGGCTGAGTGAAAAACTGTTTTTT. This encodes CATSYRDRGLSEKLFF.

V and J are TRBV27 and TRBJ2-5; D gene uncertain. V was cut by 0 bases and J by 0 bases, with 5 bases left in between. Germline CDR1 MNHEY, CDR2 SMNVEV (reference sequence). The CDR3 is made up of 14 amino acids. The CDR3 reads CASSLSSYQETQYF. DNA for the CDR3: TGTGCCAGCAGTTTATCGAGTTACCAAGAGACCCAGTACTTC.

V usage is TRBV7-2 and J usage is TRBJ2-2, with D perhaps matching TRBD1 (5 bases). CDR3 length: 15 residues. Per germline, CDR1 SGHTA and CDR2 FQGNSA. The V and J ends lost 1 base and 5 bases respectively, with 11 bases between them. DNA of the CDR3: TGTGCCAGCAGCTTAGATGGACCAGGGACCGGGGAGCTGTTTTTT. Translation: CASSLDGPGTGELFF.

V and J are TRBV6-2 or TRBV6-3 and TRBJ1-4, with D unclear. The V end lost 5 bases, the J end lost 15 bases, and 22 bases lay between the germline ends. Per the germline V gene, CDR1 is MNHEY and CDR2 is SVGEGT. The CDR3 has 14 residues. CDR3 DNA: TGTGCCAGCAGTCTCGGCCACGCGGGAAAAGTGGTGTTTTTT. Translation gives CASSLGHAGKVVFF.

The chain is built from TRBV12-5 and TRBJ1-6, with D perhaps matching TRBD1 (5 bases). In germline, CDR1 is LGHNT, CDR2 FRNRAP. The CDR3 runs 18 residues. V was cut by 0 bases and J by 5 bases, with 17 bases left in between. In DNA form, the CDR3 reads TGTGCTAGTGGTTTGGTAATACGACAGTTCCCTGATAATTCACCCCTCCACTTT. As protein: CASGLVIRQFPDNSPLHF.

CDR3 sequence (DNA): TGTGCCAGCAGCCCAGGGCTACAGTCTGGAAACACCATATATTTT. Protein sequence: CASSPGLQSGNTIYF. The gene calls are TRBV5-4 and TRBJ1-3, with D perhaps TRBD1 (5 bases). Germline CDR1 and CDR2: SGHNT and YYREEE (reference sequence). The V end was cut by 4 bases, the J end by 1 base, with 12 bases between. The CDR3 runs to 15 residues. Looking up the rest from reference TRBV5-4 and TRBJ1-3 gives the full variable domain: ETGVTQSPTHLIKTRGQQVTLRCSSQSGHNTVSWYQQALGQGPQFIFQYYREEENGRGNFPPRFSGLQFPNYSSELNVNALELDDSALYLCASSPGLQSGNTIYFGEGSWLTVV.

The rearrangement joins TRBV6-5 to TRBJ1-3, with a tentative D call TRBD1 (6 bases). The CDR3 length is 16 residues. Germline assignment: CDR1 MNHEY and CDR2 SVGAGI. Trimming cost V 0 bases and J 2 bases, with 11 bases left between them. CDR3 loop: CASSYSSGTTGNTIYF. CDR3 bases: TGTGCCAGCAGTTACTCGAGCGGGACAACTGGAAACACCATATATTTT.

The CDR3 protein is CASTEHMFSNQPQHF. In nucleotides, the CDR3 is TGTGCCAGCACAGAACATATGTTTAGCAATCAGCCCCAGCATTTT. The rearrangement uses TRBV27 and TRBJ1-5; no clear D gene. Trimming removed 7 bases from V and 0 bases from J, with 13 bases in between. The CDR3 totals 15 residues. CDR1 MNHEY and CDR2 SMNVEV come from the germline V gene (reference sequence).

The chain couples TRBV21-1 to TRBJ2-1; TRBD1 reflects the table's D call only, with no check against the DNA. TRBV21-1 is shown as a pseudogene. The length of the CDR3 is 14 residues. Written as DNA, the CDR3 is TGTGCCAGCAGCATGGGACAGGGGGCATATGAGCAGTTCTTC. This encodes CASSMGQGAYEQFF.

This chain connects TRBV30 to TRBJ1-1; D gene uncertain. Per germline, CDR1 GTSNPN and CDR2 SVGIG (reference sequence). The CDR3 is made up of 10 amino acids. Trimming left V 5 bases short and J 6 bases short, with 7 bases between. CDR3 amino acids: CAWGLSEAFF. CDR3 DNA: TGTGCCTGGGGACTGTCTGAAGCTTTCTTT.

The chain employs TRBV18 and TRBJ1-4; no firm D call. Germline CDR1 reads KGHSH; CDR2 reads LQKENI. V lost 0 bases and J lost 0, with 5 bases in between. The length of the CDR3 is 15 residues. The CDR3 nucleotides read TGTGCCAGCTCACCACCCGTTACAACTAATGAAAAACTGTTTTTT. Amino acids: CASSPPVTTNEKLFF.

This clone appeared a few times. The chain links TRBV7-2 to TRBJ2-7; weak D call: TRBD2 (7 bases). Germline values: CDR1 SGHTA, CDR2 FQGNSA. The CDR3 runs 15 residues. V lost 1 base and J lost 0, with 10 bases in between. CDR3 bases: TGTGCCAGCAGCTTAGAGGGGGGGTCCTCCTACGAGCAGTACTTC. Translation: CASSLEGGSSYEQYF.

The chain has TRBV7-8 and TRBJ2-2; 12 bases fit TRBD2. The germline V gene encodes CDR1 SGHVS and CDR2 FQNEAQ. After removal of 5 bases from V and 2 bases from J, the junction contained 12 bases not matched to a gene. The CDR3 is made up of 19 amino acids. DNA of the CDR3: TGTGCCAGCAGCCGACGACTAGCGGGGGCCACCCCAAACACCGGGGAGCTGTTTTTT. Translating it yields CASSRRLAGATPNTGELFF.

This CDR3 reads CASSVRGQGLTPLHF. The CDR3 DNA is TGTGCCAGCAGCGTACGCGGCCAGGGGTTAACACCCCTCCACTTT. The rearrangement joins TRBV9 to TRBJ1-6; TRBD1 is a possible D gene (6 bases). The CDR3 has 15 amino acids. V was cut by 1 base and J by 11 bases, with 16 bases left in between. Germline-derived CDR1 and CDR2 are SGDLS and YYNGEE.

The table lists this clone with a few counts. The chain has TRBV19 and TRBJ2-7, with 8 bases that match TRBD1. V dropped 0 bases and J dropped 0; count of bases not matched to a gene: 7. This CDR3 has 17 residues. Looked up from germline, CDR1 is LNHDA and CDR2 is SQIVND (reference sequence). CDR3 sequence (DNA): TGTGCCAGTAGTATAGATCCGGACAGGGAGAGCTCCTACGAGCAGTACTTC. It is translated as CASSIDPDRESSYEQYF. Combining the CDR3 with reference TRBV19 and TRBJ2-7 gives the whole variable domain DGGITQSPKYLFRKEGQNVTLSCEQNLNHDAMYWYRQDPGQGLRLIYYSQIVNDFQKGDIAEGYSVSREKKESFPLTVTSAQKNPTAFYLCASSIDPDRESSYEQYFGPGTRLTVT.

This chain uses TRBV30 with TRBJ1-5, with D hard to call. The germline gives CDR1 GTSNPN, CDR2 SVGIG (reference sequence). V lost 3 bases and J lost 5, with 11 bases in between. This CDR3 is 13 amino acids long. CDR3 in DNA: TGTGCCTGGAGCCCTCGGGGTCATCAGCCCCAGCATTTT. Protein: CAWSPRGHQPQHF.

This sequence joins TRBV7-2 and TRBJ2-1, with 12 bases fitting TRBD1. CDR1 and CDR2 from the germline V gene are SGHTA and FQGNSA. After removal of 5 bases from V and 8 bases from J, the junction contained 4 bases not matched to a gene. This CDR3 comprises 14 residues. CDR3 nucleotide sequence: TGTGCCAGCAGCCCGGGACAGGGGGCGCATGAGCAGTTCTTC. Its translation: CASSPGQGAHEQFF.

J is TRBJ2-3 and V is TRBV27; 10 nucleotides match TRBD2. The V segment lost 5 bases and the J segment 4 bases; nucleotides outside the gene matches: 6. The germline V gene has CDR1 MNHEY and CDR2 SMNVEV (reference sequence). This CDR3 has 15 amino acids. In DNA form, the CDR3 reads TGTGCCAGCAGTAGCCTAGCGGGGGAGGCAGATACGCAGTATTTT. Protein product: CASSSLAGEADTQYF.

The rearrangement links TRBV18 to TRBJ1-2, with 10 bases identical to TRBD1. The CDR3 totals 17 residues. The V gene's germline CDR1 is KGHSH and CDR2 LQKENI. Trimming took 3 bases from V and 3 from J; bases not matched to a gene: 10. In DNA form, the CDR3 reads TGTGCCAGCTCACCTTCTCTGGTCGGACAGGGGGACTATGGCTACACCTTC. Its translation is CASSPSLVGQGDYGYTF.

This rearrangement joins TRBV5-1 to TRBJ2-3; 7 nucleotides agree with TRBD2. This CDR3 spans 17 amino acids. The V segment lost 1 base and the J segment 0 bases; nucleotides outside the gene matches: 8. Per the germline V gene, CDR1 is SGHRS and CDR2 is YFSETQ. The CDR3 nucleotides read TGCGCCAGCAGCTTGACTAGCGCGGGATCTAGCACAGATACGCAGTATTTT. It specifies CASSLTSAGSSTDTQYF. Complete variable domain (other parts from reference TRBV5-1 and TRBJ2-3): KAGVTQTPRYLIKTRGQQVTLSCSPISGHRSVSWYQQTPGQGLQFLFEYFSETQRNKGNFPGRFSGRQFSNSRSEMNVSTLELGDSALYLCASSLTSAGSSTDTQYFGPGTRLTVL.

This sequence joins TRBV5-3 and TRBJ2-5; D ambiguous. TRBV5-3 belongs to the ORF category, with a function that is uncertain. Trimming left V 1 base short and J 5 bases short, with 9 bases between. CDR3 length: 13 residues. CDR3: CARSLCIVETQYF. The DNA for the CDR3 is TGTGCCAGAAGCTTGTGTATAGTCGAGACCCAGTACTTC.

V and J are TRBV18 and TRBJ1-4; D remains ambiguous. CDR1 is KGHSH, CDR2 LQKENI, per germline. The CDR3 is made up of 15 amino acids. Trimming removed 6 bases from V and 0 bases from J, with 11 bases in between. CDR3 region: CASSPGISTNEKLFF. For the CDR3, the DNA is TGTGCCAGCTCGCCCGGGATCTCAACTAATGAAAAACTGTTTTTT.

The V gene is TRBV14, the J gene TRBJ1-2; D is perhaps TRBD1 (5 bases). The V end lost 0 bases, the J end lost 5 bases, and 16 bases lay between the germline ends. The CDR3 loop spans 16 amino acids. The germline V gene encodes CDR1 SGHDN and CDR2 FVKESK. This CDR3 is CASSQDLQQGVYGYTF. The CDR3 nucleotides read TGTGCCAGCAGCCAAGATCTTCAGCAGGGCGTATATGGCTACACCTTC.